These 11 T cell receptor beta chains were all obtained from the same sample, sequenced in a study of T cell changes during pregnancy in multiple sclerosis. Sequenced by immunoSEQ multiplex PCR; TCRdb stores in-frame clones only, minus some. Counted here are approximately 98,000 clones, roughly nine tenths occurring once; the ten biggest clones make up about 2.5%. Source: peripheral blood, taken after pregnancy. The receptors derive from a female donor in good health, enrolled as a control in a pregnancy study.

The CDR3 loop is CAWSRRGDTEAFF. CDR3 in DNA: TGTGCCTGGAGTAGGCGGGGGGACACTGAAGCTTTCTTT. The V gene is TRBV30, the J gene TRBJ1-1; a weak D match, TRBD1 (5 bases). Per germline, CDR1 GTSNPN and CDR2 SVGIG (reference sequence). The CDR3 has 13 residues. Trimming stripped 2 bases from V and 3 bases from J, with 10 bases between.

This chain connects TRBV5-4 to TRBJ2-5, with 14 bases lining up with TRBD2. This CDR3 is 16 amino acids long. V was clipped by 4 bases and J by 4 bases; unmatched bases: 6. CDR1 and CDR2 (germline): SGHNT, YYREEE (reference sequence). DNA for the CDR3: TGTGCCAGCAGCACCGGACTAGCGGGAGGAGGAGAGACCCAGTACTTC. Its protein product is CASSTGLAGGGETQYF.

Only one count was recorded for this clone. J is TRBJ2-1 and V is TRBV29-1; possible D gene TRBD2, 7 bases. This CDR3 region has 13 residues. Deletions cut 7 bases from V and 6 bases from J, with 16 bases between. Germline V gene sequence: CDR1 SQVTM, CDR2 ANQGSEA. The chain's CDR3 is CSADRGGRNEQFF. The CDR3 DNA is TGCAGCGCCGATCGCGGGGGCCGCAATGAGCAGTTCTTC.

The chain joins TRBV11-2 to TRBJ1-2; the D gene is possibly TRBD1 (5 bases). Germline assignment: CDR1 SGHAT and CDR2 FQNNGV. This CDR3 has 16 amino acids. With 5 bases removed from V and 0 bases from J, the gap between germline ends came to 16 bases. The DNA of the CDR3 is TGTGCCAGCAGCCCATTTTGGGAGGGGACTAACTATGGCTACACCTTC. This encodes CASSPFWEGTNYGYTF. Variable domain in full (rest from reference TRBV11-2 and TRBJ1-2): EAGVAQSPRYKIIEKRQSVAFWCNPISGHATLYWYQQILGQGPKLLIQFQNNGVVDDSQLPKDRFSAERLKGVDSTLKIQPAKLEDSAVYLCASSPFWEGTNYGYTFGSGTRLTVV.

V and J are TRBV5-1 and TRBJ2-3, with TRBD1 matching 7 bases. The V gene's germline CDR1 is SGHRS and CDR2 YFSETQ. The CDR3 is 17 amino acids. V shed 1 base, J shed 1 base, and the junction held 9 bases outside the gene matches. The CDR3 region is CASSLRQGIYRTDTQYF. CDR3 DNA sequence: TGCGCCAGCAGCTTGAGACAGGGTATCTACCGCACAGATACGCAGTATTTT.

The rearrangement uses TRBV28 and TRBJ2-7; the match to TRBD2 covers 8 bases. The CDR3 length is 14 residues. Germline assignment: CDR1 MDHEN and CDR2 SYDVKM. The J segment lost 6 bases and the V segment lost 7 bases, leaving 11 bases of the junction unmatched. The CDR3 here is CASTRTREAGEQYF. CDR3 nucleotides: TGTGCCAGCACTAGGACGCGGGAGGCTGGCGAGCAGTACTTC.

The V call is TRBV2, the J call TRBJ1-5; unclear D gene. Trimming took off 1 base at V and 4 bases at J, with 5 bases between the two ends. The germline gives CDR1 SNHLY, CDR2 FYNNEI. The CDR3 sequence is 13 residues long. DNA for the CDR3: TGTGCCAGCAGTGAAGGGAGAAATCAGCCCCAGCATTTT. Translated: CASSEGRNQPQHF.

V usage is TRBV14 and J usage is TRBJ2-3; weak D call: TRBD2 (5 bases). This CDR3 region has 11 residues. The germline gives CDR1 SGHDN, CDR2 FVKESK. Trimming removed 5 bases from V and 9 bases from J, with 9 bases in between. The DNA of the CDR3 is TGTGCCAGCAGCGGGAGCAGGACGCAGTATTTT. The encoded protein is CASSGSRTQYF.

The chain couples TRBV15 to TRBJ2-7; the match to TRBD2 covers 13 bases. The CDR3 consists of 20 residues. Germline trimming cut 3 bases from V and 0 bases from J; bases unmatched to any gene: 14. CDR1 is LNHNV, CDR2 YYDKDF, per germline (reference sequence). CDR3 sequence reads: CATSSSSSGLAGSSSYEQYF. CDR3 in DNA: TGTGCCACCAGCAGTTCAAGCTCGGGACTAGCGGGATCAAGCTCCTACGAGCAGTACTTC.

The CDR3 region is CASSPGVLPYEQYF. CDR3 DNA: TGTGCCAGCAGCCCCGGGGTGCTACCCTACGAGCAGTACTTC. The V call is TRBV9, the J call TRBJ2-7; a possible D gene is TRBD2 (5 bases). The CDR3 is 14 residues long. V was pared by 4 bases and J by 2 bases, with 13 bases between. Germline V gene sequence: CDR1 SGDLS, CDR2 YYNGEE.

The chain recombines TRBV9 with TRBJ2-2, with 10 nucleotides matching TRBD2. V was clipped by 1 base and J by 5 bases; unmatched bases: 2. The germline V gene has CDR1 SGDLS and CDR2 YYNGEE. This CDR3 spans 15 amino acids. In DNA form, the CDR3 reads TGTGCCAGCAGCGTAACTAGCGGGGCTACCGGGGAGCTGTTTTTT. It translates to CASSVTSGATGELFF.